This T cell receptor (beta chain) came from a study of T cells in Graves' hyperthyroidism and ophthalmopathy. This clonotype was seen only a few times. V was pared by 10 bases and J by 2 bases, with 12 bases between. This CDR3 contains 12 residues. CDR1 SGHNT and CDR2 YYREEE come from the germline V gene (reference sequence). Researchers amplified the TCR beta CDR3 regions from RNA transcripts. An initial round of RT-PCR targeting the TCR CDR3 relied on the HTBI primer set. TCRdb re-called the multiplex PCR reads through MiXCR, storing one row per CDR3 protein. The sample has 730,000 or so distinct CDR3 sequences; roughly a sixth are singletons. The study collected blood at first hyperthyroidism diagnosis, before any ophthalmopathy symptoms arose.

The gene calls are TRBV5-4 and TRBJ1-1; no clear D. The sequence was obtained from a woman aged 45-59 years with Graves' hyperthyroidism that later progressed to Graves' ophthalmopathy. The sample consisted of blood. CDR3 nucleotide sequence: TGTGCCGGCTCCAGGCCCAACACTGAAGCTTTCTTT. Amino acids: CAGSRPNTEAFF.